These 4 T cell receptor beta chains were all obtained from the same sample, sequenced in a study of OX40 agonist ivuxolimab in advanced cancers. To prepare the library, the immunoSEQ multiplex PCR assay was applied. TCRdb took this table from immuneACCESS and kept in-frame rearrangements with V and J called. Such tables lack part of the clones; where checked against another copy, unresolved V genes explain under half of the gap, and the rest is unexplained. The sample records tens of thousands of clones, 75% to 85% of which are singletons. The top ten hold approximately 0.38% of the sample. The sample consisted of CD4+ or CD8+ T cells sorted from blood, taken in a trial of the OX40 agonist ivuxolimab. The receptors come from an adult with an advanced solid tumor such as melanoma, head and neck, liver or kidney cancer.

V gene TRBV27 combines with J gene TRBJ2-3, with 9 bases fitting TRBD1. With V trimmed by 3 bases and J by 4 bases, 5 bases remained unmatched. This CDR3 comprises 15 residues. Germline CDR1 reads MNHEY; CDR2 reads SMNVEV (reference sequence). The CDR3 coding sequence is TGTGCCAGCAGTTTCGGGACAGGGAAGGCAGATACGCAGTATTTT. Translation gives CASSFGTGKADTQYF.

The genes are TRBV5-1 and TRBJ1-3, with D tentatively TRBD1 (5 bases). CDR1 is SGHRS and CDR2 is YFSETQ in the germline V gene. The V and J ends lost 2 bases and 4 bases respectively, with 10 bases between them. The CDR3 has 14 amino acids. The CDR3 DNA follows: TGCGCCAGCAGCTTTGAGGGGCGCGGAAACACCATATATTTT. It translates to CASSFEGRGNTIYF.

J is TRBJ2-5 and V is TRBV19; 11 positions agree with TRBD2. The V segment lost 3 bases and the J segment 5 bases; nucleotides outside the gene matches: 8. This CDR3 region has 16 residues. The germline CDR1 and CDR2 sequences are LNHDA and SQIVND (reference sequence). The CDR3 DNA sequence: TGTGCCAGTAGTATTGTGGTAGCGGGAGGGCCGGAGACCCAGTACTTC. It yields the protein CASSIVVAGGPETQYF.

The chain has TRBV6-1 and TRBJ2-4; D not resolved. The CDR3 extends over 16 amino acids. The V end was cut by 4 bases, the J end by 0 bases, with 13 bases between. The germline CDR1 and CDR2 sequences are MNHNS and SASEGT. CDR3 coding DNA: TGTGCCAGCAGTGCTGTAGACATTTCAGCCAAAAACATTCAGTACTTC. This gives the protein CASSAVDISAKNIQYF.